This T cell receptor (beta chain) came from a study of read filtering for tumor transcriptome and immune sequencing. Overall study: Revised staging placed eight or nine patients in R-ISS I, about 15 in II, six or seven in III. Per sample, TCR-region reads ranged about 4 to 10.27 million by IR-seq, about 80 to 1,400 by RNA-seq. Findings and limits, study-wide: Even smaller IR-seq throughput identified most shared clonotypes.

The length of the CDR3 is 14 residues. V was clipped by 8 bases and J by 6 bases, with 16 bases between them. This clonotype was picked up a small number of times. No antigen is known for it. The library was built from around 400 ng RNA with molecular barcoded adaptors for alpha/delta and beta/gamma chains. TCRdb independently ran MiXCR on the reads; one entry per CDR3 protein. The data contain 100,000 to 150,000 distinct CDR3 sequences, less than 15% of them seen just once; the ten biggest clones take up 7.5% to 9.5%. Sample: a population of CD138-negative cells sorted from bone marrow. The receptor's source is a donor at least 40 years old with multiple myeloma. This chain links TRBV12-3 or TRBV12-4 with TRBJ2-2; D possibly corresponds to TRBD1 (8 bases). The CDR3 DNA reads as TGTGCCAGCGGAACAGGGGGGAGGGCCGGGGAGCTGTTTTTT. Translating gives CASGTGGRAGELFF.